The T cell receptor beta chain under discussion was sequenced for a study of early T cells in non-severe SARS-CoV-2 infection. The overall study: Bulk RNA isolated from unsorted whole blood underwent sequencing; chains were not paired. Study results and limitations: Matching with VDJdb favored anti-spike CD8 responses (missing private and CD4 specificities).

CDR1 and CDR2 from the germline V gene are SQVTM and ANQGSEA. V was cut by 4 bases and J by 2 bases, with 16 bases left in between. The CDR3 covers 15 residues. cDNA molecules, individually, were tagged with unique molecular identifiers. TCRdb analysed the 5' RACE reads with MiXCR anew, one entry per CDR3 protein. This sample has fewer than 85,000 distinct CDR3 sequences, with 13% found just once. Only a few counts were recorded for this clonotype. Its antigen is not known. Sequenced: whole blood. The source is an adult who was a healthcare worker with PCR-confirmed SARS-CoV-2 infection or an uninfected control (not recorded which). The chain has TRBV29-1 and TRBJ2-3; perhaps TRBD2 as D (6 bases). The CDR3: CSVAGLTLHTDTQYF. CDR3 nucleotide sequence: TGCAGCGTTGCCGGACTAACCCTACACACAGATACGCAGTATTTT.